Below are 30 T cell receptor beta chains sequenced from a single sample in a study of technical replicates of blood from a few donors. The method was immunoSEQ multiplex PCR; TCRdb's version includes in-frame clones alone and lacks a portion of them. The repertoire holds more than 95,000 clones, with 95% as singletons. The sequenced sample consisted of T cells isolated from PBMCs. The source is a human donor in good health.

The V and J genes are TRBV12-5 and TRBJ1-2; D remains ambiguous. The CDR3 runs 13 residues. V was pared by 3 bases and J by 4 bases, with 9 bases between. Germline V gives CDR1 LGHNT, CDR2 FRNRAP. The CDR3: CASGFFGSYGYTF. Written as DNA, the CDR3 is TGTGCTAGTGGTTTCTTCGGTTCCTATGGCTACACCTTC.

The chain carries TRBV7-8 and TRBJ2-7, with 11 bases lining up with TRBD2. The trim removed 5 bases at V and 5 bases at J, leaving 17 bases unmatched. This CDR3 has 18 amino acids. Per germline, CDR1 SGHVS and CDR2 FQNEAQ. The CDR3 spells CASSPWTSGLKITHEQYF. Written as DNA, the CDR3 is TGTGCCAGCAGCCCGTGGACTAGCGGGTTAAAGATAACCCACGAGCAGTACTTC. Supplemented by reference TRBV7-8 and TRBJ2-7, the full variable domain reads GAGVSQSPRYKVAKRGQDVALRCDPISGHVSLFWYQQALGQGPEFLTYFQNEAQLDKSGLPSDRFFAERPEGSVSTLKIQRTQQEDSAVYLCASSPWTSGLKITHEQYFGPGTRLTVT.

The chain uses TRBV5-4 and TRBJ2-1; the D gene is possibly TRBD1 (7 bases). V was shortened by 4 bases and J by 14 bases, with 19 bases between the two germline ends. The CDR3 length is 13 residues. CDR1 SGHNT and CDR2 YYREEE come from the germline V gene (reference sequence). The CDR3 DNA follows: TGTGCCAGCAGCGGAGGGACAGCGCATGGCGAGTTCTTC. Its translation: CASSGGTAHGEFF.

The chain has TRBV5-8 and TRBJ1-6, with a possible D match to TRBD1 (5 bases). Germline CDR1 and CDR2: SGHTS and YDEGEE. The germline V and J ends were trimmed by 6 bases and 10 bases, with 17 bases remaining between them. There are 14 residues in the CDR3. CDR3 sequence: CASTPTAQGSPLHF. CDR3 nucleotide sequence: TGTGCCAGCACCCCTACTGCGCAGGGCTCACCCCTCCACTTT.

The chain carries TRBV4-1 and TRBJ2-1; 14 bases fit TRBD2. The CDR3 length is 17 residues. Per the germline V gene, CDR1 is MGHRA and CDR2 is YSYEKL. With V trimmed by 1 base and J by 5 bases, 4 bases remained unmatched. The CDR3 loop reads CASSQGTSGRSNNEQFF. The CDR3 DNA sequence: TGCGCCAGCAGCCAAGGGACTAGCGGGAGGTCCAACAATGAGCAGTTCTTC.

The rearrangement links TRBV2 to TRBJ1-1, with 7 bases aligning to TRBD1. The ends lost 4 bases at V and 6 bases at J; junction bases unmatched: 5. The germline V gene has CDR1 SNHLY and CDR2 FYNNEI. The CDR3 contains 13 residues. The CDR3 bases are TGTGCCAGCAGTGGACAGGGTACAGCTGAAGCTTTCTTT. The encoded protein is CASSGQGTAEAFF.

J is TRBJ1-2 and V is TRBV30; a possible D gene is TRBD1 (5 bases). The CDR3 runs 14 residues. Trimming cost V 3 bases and J 2 bases, with 13 bases left between them. CDR1 is GTSNPN, CDR2 SVGIG, per germline (reference sequence). The CDR3 here is CAWSELGQNYGYTF. The CDR3 DNA sequence: TGTGCCTGGAGCGAACTGGGGCAGAACTATGGCTACACCTTC. The full variable domain, rest sourced from reference TRBV30 and TRBJ1-2, is SQTIHQWPATLVQPVGSPLSLECTVEGTSNPNLYWYRQAAGRGLQLLFYSVGIGQISSEVPQNLSASRPQDRQFILSSKKLLLSDSGFYLCAWSELGQNYGYTFGSGTRLTVV.

The chain has TRBV4-1 and TRBJ2-5, with 7 bases identical to TRBD1. Looked up from germline, CDR1 is MGHRA and CDR2 is YSYEKL. The CDR3 covers 15 residues. Trimming removed 1 base from V and 3 bases from J; junction bases left unmatched: 5. CDR3 sequence (DNA): TGCGCCAGCAGCCAAGTCTCTACAGGGGAAGAGACCCAGTACTTC. Amino acids: CASSQVSTGEETQYF.

The J gene is TRBJ1-1, the V gene TRBV5-6; D unresolved. CDR1 SGHDT and CDR2 YYEEEE come from the germline V gene. Between the trimmed V and J ends, which lost 0 bases and 5 bases, there was a span of 11 bases. This CDR3 region has 14 residues. For the CDR3, the DNA is TGTGCCAGCAGCTTGGTGGACCGGGAGACTGAAGCTTTCTTT. Residues: CASSLVDRETEAFF.

In this sample, this clone turned up once. This chain's CDR3 is CASSKAGTRGLPYNEQFF. The CDR3 DNA reads as TGTGCCAGCAGCAAAGCGGGTACAAGGGGATTGCCCTACAATGAGCAGTTCTTC. The chain combines TRBV21-1 with TRBJ2-1; TRBD1, the D gene given by the table, was not confirmed from the DNA. TRBV21-1 is tagged as a pseudogene. The CDR3 consists of 18 residues.

The chain carries TRBV2 and TRBJ2-3; 8 bases line up with TRBD2. V shed 3 bases and J 4 bases; nucleotides not matched to a gene: 0. Germline V CDR1 and CDR2: SNHLY, FYNNEI. This CDR3 has 13 residues. CDR3 protein: CASSDGGADTQYF. The CDR3 DNA is TGTGCCAGCAGTGACGGGGGGGCAGATACGCAGTATTTT.

This clone was detected only once. The rearrangement links TRBV9 to TRBJ2-1, with TRBD2 matching over 9 bases. This CDR3 is built from 16 residues. Germline V CDR1 and CDR2: SGDLS, YYNGEE. Trimming took 0 bases from V and 6 from J; bases not matched to a gene: 7. CDR3 sequence reads: CASSVAGGGAINEQFF. Written as DNA, the CDR3 is TGTGCCAGCAGCGTAGCTGGCGGGGGGGCCATCAATGAGCAGTTCTTC.

The chain carries TRBV4-2 and TRBJ2-1; TRBD2 is a possible D gene (5 bases). Trimming left V 2 bases short and J 9 bases short, with 11 bases between. CDR1 is LGHNA, CDR2 YNFKEQ, per germline. This CDR3 has 13 amino acids. In nucleotides, the CDR3 is TGTGCCAGCAGCCAAACACTAGTGTCTGAGCAGTTCTTC. It encodes CASSQTLVSEQFF.

This chain links TRBV29-1 with TRBJ2-7, with 9 bases fitting TRBD2. The CDR3 spans 14 residues. Germline loops: CDR1 SQVTM, CDR2 ANQGSEA. The junction had 9 bases not matched to a gene; V was cut back by 3 bases and J by 6 bases. CDR3 amino acids: CSVDRGAGGIEQYF. The CDR3 DNA reads TGCAGCGTTGATAGAGGGGCGGGAGGGATCGAGCAGTACTTC.

DNA for the CDR3: TGCGCCAGCAGCTTGGGTAGGACAGGGGGCGCGGGCTATGGCTACACCTTC. This gives the protein CASSLGRTGGAGYGYTF. The gene calls are TRBV5-1 and TRBJ1-2, with TRBD1 matching 11 bases. This CDR3 is 17 amino acids long. Per germline, CDR1 SGHRS and CDR2 YFSETQ. Germline trimming cut 0 bases from V and 4 bases from J; bases unmatched to any gene: 8.

The rearrangement joins TRBV11-2 to TRBJ1-1, with D possibly matching TRBD1 (6 bases). Germline V gene data show CDR1 as SGHAT and CDR2 as FQNNGV. CDR3 length: 13 amino acids. Trimming left V 3 bases short and J 6 bases short, with 11 bases between. The CDR3 DNA sequence: TGTGCCAGCAGCTTTGCAGGGGACGCTGAAGCTTTCTTT. Residues: CASSFAGDAEAFF.

The rearrangement uses TRBV7-2 and TRBJ2-7; perhaps TRBD2 as D (6 bases). Trimming pared 0 bases from V and 3 bases from J, leaving 30 bases between. The germline V gene encodes CDR1 SGHTA and CDR2 FQGNSA. The CDR3 sequence is 21 residues long. The CDR3 nucleotides read TGTGCCAGCAGCTTAGCCCCTAGGTGGGGGGAAGGAGGACTGGGTCGCTACGAGCAGTACTTC. Protein: CASSLAPRWGEGGLGRYEQYF.

This clone was seen only once. The rearrangement uses TRBV7-9 and TRBJ2-1, with 8 bases lining up with TRBD1. The V gene's germline CDR1 is SEHNR and CDR2 FQNEAQ (reference sequence). Trimming at V came to 4 bases and at J to 4 bases, leaving 12 bases not matched to a gene. The CDR3 length is 17 residues. CDR3 amino acids: CASSSTGTGPIYNEQFF. The CDR3, as DNA: TGTGCCAGCAGCTCCACCGGGACAGGTCCTATTTACAATGAGCAGTTCTTC.

This sequence joins TRBV5-1 and TRBJ1-1, with D perhaps matching TRBD1 (5 bases). This CDR3 is built from 18 residues. The V gene lost 4 bases and the J gene lost 3 bases, with 25 bases spanning the gap. Germline-derived CDR1 and CDR2 are SGHRS and YFSETQ. CDR3 in DNA: TGCGCCAGCAGCCTGGGGCGCCAGGGCGGTAAGGGTGACACTGAAGCTTTCTTT. This translates into CASSLGRQGGKGDTEAFF.

V gene TRBV2 combines with J gene TRBJ2-5; 8 positions match TRBD2. CDR3 size: 16 residues. After removal of 9 bases from V and 5 bases from J, the junction contained 17 bases not matched to a gene. Germline V lookup: CDR1 SNHLY, CDR2 FYNNEI. CDR3: CASSPNYAGGRETQYF. CDR3 DNA: TGTGCCAGTTCCCCAAATTATGCGGGGGGCCGGGAGACCCAGTACTTC. Looking up the rest from reference TRBV2 and TRBJ2-5 gives the full variable domain: EPEVTQTPSHQVTQMGQEVILRCVPISNHLYFYWYRQILGQKVEFLVSFYNNEISEKSEIFDDQFSVERPDGSNFTLKIRSTKLEDSAMYFCASSPNYAGGRETQYFGPGTRLLVL.

The rearrangement links TRBV2 to TRBJ1-2, with D possibly being TRBD1 (6 bases). Germline V gives CDR1 SNHLY, CDR2 FYNNEI. The CDR3 runs to 13 residues. V shed 5 bases and J shed 4 bases, with 11 bases lying between them. CDR3 protein: CASSSGTLYGYTF. CDR3 DNA sequence: TGTGCCAGCAGTTCCGGGACACTCTATGGCTACACCTTC.

The rearrangement joins TRBV18 to TRBJ2-5, with 8 bases matching TRBD2. CDR1 and CDR2 from the germline V gene are KGHSH and LQKENI. V shed 1 base, J shed 5 bases, and the junction held 15 bases outside the gene matches. The CDR3 spans 18 residues. This CDR3 is CASSPRRGGPTSVETQYF. DNA of the CDR3: TGTGCCAGCTCACCACGTCGGGGGGGACCGACTAGCGTGGAGACCCAGTACTTC. Full variable domain (outside the CDR3, taken from reference TRBV18 and TRBJ2-5): NAGVMQNPRHLVRRRGQEARLRCSPMKGHSHVYWYRQLPEEGLKFMVYLQKENIIDESGMPKERFSAEFPKEGPSILRIQQVVRGDSAAYFCASSPRRGGPTSVETQYFGPGTRLLVL.

The rearrangement uses TRBV19 and TRBJ1-4, with unresolved D. CDR1 is LNHDA, CDR2 SQIVND, per germline (reference sequence). The CDR3 is 11 amino acids. V was pared by 4 bases and J by 12 bases, with 9 bases between. The CDR3 loop is CASSTRGELFF. CDR3 DNA: TGTGCCAGTAGTACCCGCGGGGAACTGTTTTTT.

This rearrangement joins TRBV18 to TRBJ1-5; weak D call: TRBD1 (5 bases). Trimming removed 3 bases at V and 4 bases at J, with 10 bases between. The CDR3 runs to 14 residues. Germline values: CDR1 KGHSH, CDR2 LQKENI. As DNA, the CDR3 is TGTGCCAGCTCACCTACGGGGGGGAATCAGCCCCAGCATTTT. This encodes CASSPTGGNQPQHF.

J is TRBJ1-4 and V is TRBV5-1; possible D gene TRBD1, 5 bases. V was trimmed by 0 bases and J by 0 bases, leaving 6 bases between them. Germline V CDR1 and CDR2: SGHRS, YFSETQ. This CDR3 spans 15 amino acids. CDR3 region: CASSLEGSTNEKLFF. In DNA, the CDR3 is TGCGCCAGCAGCTTGGAGGGGTCAACTAATGAAAAACTGTTTTTT.

V is TRBV4-1 and J is TRBJ1-1; the D gene is possibly TRBD1 (6 bases). CDR1 MGHRA and CDR2 YSYEKL come from the germline V gene. The CDR3 covers 17 residues. With 3 bases removed from V and 0 bases from J, the gap between germline ends came to 17 bases. CDR3 nucleotides: TGCGCCAGCAGCCAGCTCCCGGGACAAAATATGAACACTGAAGCTTTCTTT. Translation: CASSQLPGQNMNTEAFF.

The V call is TRBV28, the J call TRBJ1-1; tentatively, D is TRBD1 (6 bases). The CDR3 is 13 residues long. Between the trimmed V and J ends, which lost 6 bases and 3 bases, there was a span of 11 bases. Germline lookup yields CDR1 MDHEN and CDR2 SYDVKM. This CDR3 is CASRQGGDTEAFF. The CDR3 nucleotides read TGTGCCAGCAGACAGGGAGGGGACACTGAAGCTTTCTTT.

The J gene is TRBJ2-3, the V gene TRBV7-9; maybe TRBD1 (5 bases). Germline-derived CDR1 and CDR2 are SEHNR and FQNEAQ (reference sequence). This CDR3 region has 14 residues. Trimming removed 2 bases from V and 1 base from J, with 7 bases in between. The CDR3 protein is CASSLLGGTDTQYF. CDR3 coding DNA: TGTGCCAGCAGCTTATTAGGGGGCACAGATACGCAGTATTTT.

The chain employs TRBV2 and TRBJ1-4; TRBD1 matches at 8 bases. V was clipped by 6 bases and J by 7 bases; unmatched bases: 7. The germline V gene has CDR1 SNHLY and CDR2 FYNNEI. This CDR3 comprises 14 residues. The CDR3 DNA reads as TGTGCCAGCAGCGGGGCCAGGGGGCTTGAAAAACTGTTTTTT. This encodes CASSGARGLEKLFF.

This chain links TRBV7-6 with TRBJ1-3; D not certain. This CDR3 has 14 residues. Trimming removed 5 bases from V and 1 base from J, with 9 bases in between. Germline CDR1 reads SGHVS; CDR2 reads FNYEAQ. The CDR3 sequence is CASSPTGSGNTIYF. CDR3 coding DNA: TGTGCCAGCAGCCCTACGGGATCTGGAAACACCATATATTTT.